The 17 T cell receptor beta chains in this list originate from one sample, sequenced in a study of blood T cell repertoires in COVID-19. TCRdb's table, derived via immunoSEQ multiplex PCR, lists solely in-frame clones and lacks some. The table lists just over 300,000 clones, 80% to 90% of them singletons. Sample: PBMCs or T cells enriched from blood (not recorded which). All receptors come from a man aged 25 to 45 who had recovered from COVID-19.

This chain joins TRBV9 and TRBJ2-1, with 8 nucleotides matching TRBD2. CDR1 and CDR2 (germline): SGDLS, YYNGEE. This CDR3 has 14 residues. The V gene end was trimmed by 3 bases and the J gene end by 7 bases; junction bases not matched to a gene: 6. CDR3 in DNA: TGTGCCAGCAGCGCCGAACTAGCGGTTAATGAGCAGTTCTTC. Amino acids: CASSAELAVNEQFF. Based on the CDR3 plus reference TRBV9 and TRBJ2-1, the full variable domain is DSGVTQTPKHLITATGQRVTLRCSPRSGDLSVYWYQQSLDQGLQFLIQYYNGEERAKGNILERFSAQQFPDLHSELNLSSLELGDSALYFCASSAELAVNEQFFGPGTRLTVL.

This chain links TRBV25-1 with TRBJ2-4; 9 bases line up with TRBD1. Germline trimming cut 6 bases from V and 8 bases from J; bases unmatched to any gene: 14. The CDR3 covers 16 residues. CDR1 is MGHDK and CDR2 is SYGVNS in the germline V gene. Here the CDR3 reads CASSRRTGAGRDIQYF. CDR3 bases: TGTGCCAGCAGCCGGAGGACAGGGGCAGGGCGCGACATTCAGTACTTC.

J is TRBJ1-2 and V is TRBV3-1 (or the pseudogene TRBV3-2), with TRBD1 as a possible D gene (6 bases). V was trimmed by 5 bases and J by 4 bases, leaving 14 bases between them. The length of the CDR3 is 14 residues. Germline CDR1 is LGHDT and CDR2 is YNNKEL (reference sequence). The chain's CDR3 is CASSTGIAGYGYTF. The CDR3 DNA reads as TGTGCCAGCAGCACAGGGATAGCAGGCTATGGCTACACCTTC.

CDR3 region: CASISDNSGNTIYF. CDR3 nucleotides: TGCGCCAGCATTTCGGACAACTCTGGAAACACCATATATTTT. V gene TRBV10-2 combines with J gene TRBJ1-3; D perhaps matches TRBD1 (5 bases). The V end was cut by 7 bases, the J end by 0 bases, with 10 bases between. The CDR3 is 14 residues long. Germline V gives CDR1 WSHSY, CDR2 SAAADI.

The chain uses TRBV29-1 and TRBJ2-1, with 10 bases fitting TRBD2. V was clipped by 3 bases and J by 8 bases; unmatched bases: 13. CDR1 is SQVTM, CDR2 ANQGSEA, per germline. This CDR3 is built from 16 residues. The CDR3 coding sequence is TGCAGCGTTGACTTAAGGCTCAGCGGGGGGGGCGATGAGCAGTTCTTC. Translated, it gives CSVDLRLSGGGDEQFF.

The rearrangement uses TRBV6-4 and TRBJ1-5, with 9 bases aligning to TRBD1. CDR3 length: 15 amino acids. Germline CDR1 reads MRHNA; CDR2 reads SNTAGT. The trim removed 6 bases at V and 6 bases at J, leaving 9 bases unmatched. The CDR3 is CASRTGTGTFQPQHF. CDR3 in DNA: TGTGCCAGCAGGACGGGGACAGGGACTTTTCAGCCCCAGCATTTT.

The chain is built from TRBV25-1 and TRBJ2-2; 9 bases fit TRBD2. The CDR3 is made up of 16 amino acids. Germline V lookup: CDR1 MGHDK, CDR2 SYGVNS. With 0 bases clipped from V and 6 bases from J, the junction kept 5 bases outside the gene matches. The CDR3 nucleotides read TGTGCCAGCAGTGAATATAGAACTAGCGGGCCCGGGGAGCTGTTTTTT. This encodes CASSEYRTSGPGELFF.

CDR3 sequence reads: CASSVGQGGEQYF. The DNA for the CDR3 is TGTGCCAGCAGCGTAGGGCAGGGGGGAGAGCAGTACTTC. This chain uses TRBV9 with TRBJ2-7, with a tentative D call TRBD1 (7 bases). V shed 0 bases and J shed 7 bases, with 11 bases lying between them. The CDR3 is 13 amino acids. CDR1 is SGDLS and CDR2 is YYNGEE in the germline V gene.

This sequence joins TRBV25-1 and TRBJ1-2; TRBD1 matches 9 bases. Looked up from germline, CDR1 is MGHDK and CDR2 is SYGVNS. With V trimmed by 5 bases and J by 8 bases, 12 bases remained unmatched. The CDR3 totals 15 residues. The chain's CDR3 is CASSRGLTGGEGYTF. CDR3 nucleotides: TGTGCCAGCAGTCGGGGTTTAACAGGGGGCGAGGGCTACACCTTC.

For the CDR3, the DNA is TGTGCCAGCAGCTTAGAGGGGGGACAGGGGAACACCGGGGAGCTGTTTTTT. Amino acid sequence: CASSLEGGQGNTGELFF. The chain carries TRBV7-6 and TRBJ2-2, with 9 bases lining up with TRBD1. The CDR3 sequence is 17 residues long. Germline CDR1 is SGHVS and CDR2 is FNYEAQ. Trimming at V came to 1 base and at J to 1 base, leaving 4 bases not matched to a gene.

The V and J genes are TRBV5-8 and TRBJ2-3; 7 bases agree with TRBD1. The CDR3 is 13 residues long. The ends lost 6 bases at V and 1 base at J; junction bases unmatched: 2. Per the germline V gene, CDR1 is SGHTS and CDR2 is YDEGEE. CDR3 amino acids: CASNRGGTDTQYF. In nucleotides, the CDR3 is TGTGCCAGCAACAGGGGTGGCACAGATACGCAGTATTTT. The entire variable domain, with the rest obtained from reference TRBV5-8 and TRBJ2-3, is as follows: EAGVTQSPTHLIKTRGQQATLRCSPISGHTSVYWYQQALGLGLQFLLWYDEGEERNRGNFPPRFSGRQFPNYSSELNVNALELEDSALYLCASNRGGTDTQYFGPGTRLTVL.

This clone was counted only a few times. This chain joins TRBV18 and TRBJ1-3; D is undetermined. Trimming removed 0 bases from V and 2 bases from J, with 11 bases in between. Germline V gene data show CDR1 as KGHSH and CDR2 as LQKENI. CDR3 length equals 16 residues. CDR3 sequence reads: CASSPPGTKTGNTIYF. The CDR3 DNA sequence: TGTGCCAGCTCACCACCGGGTACTAAGACTGGAAACACCATATATTTT.

This clone was observed at least ten times. V gene TRBV25-1 combines with J gene TRBJ1-3; D is undetermined. This CDR3 is built from 13 residues. The V end lost 3 bases, the J end lost 4 bases, and 7 bases lay between the germline ends. In germline, CDR1 is MGHDK, CDR2 SYGVNS. CDR3 bases: TGTGCCAGCAGTGAGTGGAGGGGAAACACCATATATTTT. It is translated as CASSEWRGNTIYF.

The CDR3 reads CASSDEGYGYTF. The CDR3 DNA follows: TGTGCCAGCAGTGACGAGGGCTATGGCTACACCTTC. V is TRBV6-4 and J is TRBJ1-2; D gene uncertain. This CDR3 is built from 12 residues. V lost 2 bases, J lost 4 bases, and 5 bases lay in between. Looked up from germline, CDR1 is MRHNA and CDR2 is SNTAGT.

This chain connects TRBV7-2 to TRBJ1-5; TRBD1 agrees at 8 bases. Germline lookup yields CDR1 SGHTA and CDR2 FQGNSA. This CDR3 spans 13 amino acids. V shed 4 bases and J 6 bases; nucleotides not matched to a gene: 2. This chain's CDR3 is CASSSTGGQPQHF. The CDR3, as DNA: TGTGCCAGCAGCTCCACAGGGGGTCAGCCCCAGCATTTT.

There are a few counts of this clone. The rearrangement joins TRBV25-1 to TRBJ2-2, with D possibly TRBD1 on 6 matching bases. Trimming took off 1 base at V and 5 bases at J, with 11 bases between the two ends. CDR1 is MGHDK, CDR2 SYGVNS, per germline. The CDR3 loop spans 15 amino acids. The CDR3 is CASSEFGQRTGELFF. The CDR3 coding sequence is TGTGCCAGCAGTGAATTTGGACAGCGGACCGGGGAGCTGTTTTTT.

The chain recombines TRBV5-1 with TRBJ2-7, with TRBD2 matching over 9 bases. V shed 2 bases and J 2 bases; nucleotides not matched to a gene: 5. This CDR3 has 15 residues. The germline V gene has CDR1 SGHRS and CDR2 YFSETQ. The CDR3 bases are TGCGCCAGCAGCTTCAATAGCGGGGGCCCCTACGAGCAGTACTTC. It encodes CASSFNSGGPYEQYF.